These T cell receptor beta chains were read from a single sample in a study of shared clonotypes between healthy human individuals. Sequencing used immunoSEQ multiplex PCR; TCRdb keeps in-frame clones, though not all of them. This table holds about 2.4 million clones, more than 85% found once. Sequences were obtained from naive CD4+ T cells from PBMCs. All receptors come from a man in his late teens or twenties in good health. Some clones in this sample may be carry-over from other donors' samples. Each CDR3 is given with its conserved first and last residue. A D gene is named only where the DNA matches it firmly. Rows may omit the clone size; those that give it use once, few, many or a size class.

j_call,v_call,clone_size,d_call,cdr3_aa,cdr3_nt
TRBJ2-5,TRBV5-4,.,.,CASSLRASRETQYF,TGTGCCAGCAGCTTGAGGGCAAGCCGGGAGACCCAGTACTTC
TRBJ2-2,TRBV27,.,.,CASRMGTTTTGELFF,TGTGCCAGCAGAATGGGAACTACCACCACCGGGGAGCTGTTTTTT
TRBJ2-7,TRBV2,.,.,CASSVLSEQYF,TGTGCCAGCAGTGTCCTAAGCGAGCAGTACTTC
TRBJ2-7,TRBV28,.,TRBD2,CASRLRLAGEQYF,TGTGCCAGCAGGCTTAGACTAGCTGGCGAGCAGTACTTC
TRBJ2-1,TRBV4-2,.,.,CASSQRADWASYNEQFF,TGTGCCAGCAGCCAACGCGCCGACTGGGCATCCTACAATGAGCAGTTCTTC
TRBJ1-5,TRBV6-6,once,.,CASSFQQNQPQHF,TGTGCCAGCAGTTTCCAGCAAAATCAGCCCCAGCATTTT
TRBJ2-1,TRBV11-2,.,TRBD2,CASSFAGGLYNEQFF,TGTGCCAGCAGCTTTGCGGGAGGTCTATACAATGAGCAGTTCTTC
TRBJ2-1,TRBV27,.,.,CASSSGLGSYNEQFF,TGTGCCAGCAGTTCGGGACTCGGCTCCTACAATGAGCAGTTCTTC
TRBJ2-6,TRBV6-1,.,.,CASSEGVRGTSGANVLTF,TGTGCCAGCAGTGAAGGAGTCAGAGGAACCTCTGGGGCCAACGTCCTGACTTTC
TRBJ2-3,TRBV5-4,once,.,CASSRAVERSSDTQYF,TGTGCCAGCAGCCGGGCTGTAGAGCGGAGTTCAGATACGCAGTATTTT
TRBJ2-7,TRBV4-2,once,.,CASSQGNEQYF,TGTGCCAGCAGCCAAGGGAACGAGCAGTACTTC
TRBJ1-1,TRBV28,.,.,CASSSRNTEAFF,TGTGCCAGCAGTTCACGGAACACTGAAGCTTTCTTT
TRBJ2-5,TRBV9,.,TRBD1,CASSGTGASTQYF,TGTGCCAGCAGCGGGACAGGTGCGTCGACCCAGTACTTC
TRBJ2-5,TRBV9,.,TRBD1,CASSTPKDRWDGETQYF,TGTGCCAGCAGCACACCAAAGGACAGGTGGGATGGAGAGACCCAGTACTTC
TRBJ2-2,TRBV19,.,TRBD1,CASSIPTGGDTGELFF,TGTGCCAGTAGTATACCGACAGGGGGGGACACCGGGGAGCTGTTTTTT
TRBJ2-7,TRBV5-1,.,TRBD2,CASSLTSGREYEQYF,TGCGCCAGCAGCTTGACTAGCGGGAGGGAGTACGAGCAGTACTTC
TRBJ1-5,TRBV30,.,.,CAWSVQGRQPQHF,TGTGCCTGGAGTGTACAGGGAAGGCAGCCCCAGCATTTT
TRBJ2-7,TRBV18,.,TRBD1,CASSPGQGAGEQYF,TGTGCCAGCTCACCGGGACAGGGGGCGGGCGAGCAGTACTTC
TRBJ2-1,TRBV4-3,.,TRBD2,CASSQETGTSRANEQFF,TGCGCCAGCAGCCAGGAAACCGGGACTAGCAGGGCCAATGAGCAGTTCTTC
TRBJ1-1,TRBV7-2,.,.,CASSLQGLTEAFF,TGTGCCAGCAGCTTACAGGGCCTCACTGAAGCTTTCTTT
TRBJ2-1,TRBV28,.,TRBD2,CASSSGGMGGNEQFF,TGTGCCAGCAGTTCAGGAGGGATGGGGGGGAATGAGCAGTTCTTC
TRBJ2-5,TRBV7-6,.,.,CASSLVGGAWETQYF,TGTGCCAGCAGCTTAGTTGGGGGAGCCTGGGAGACCCAGTACTTC
TRBJ1-2,TRBV6-5,.,.,CASSPPNSGSYGYTF,TGTGCCAGCAGTCCCCCGAACAGCGGAAGCTATGGCTACACCTTC
TRBJ2-3,TRBV5-1,.,TRBD2,CASSLEGSGNTDTQYF,TGCGCCAGCAGCTTGGAGGGTAGCGGGAATACGGATACGCAGTATTTT
TRBJ2-3,TRBV20-1,.,.,CSANLGSTQYF,TGCAGTGCTAACCTAGGGAGTACGCAGTATTTT
TRBJ1-1,TRBV5-4,.,TRBD1,CASSSGQLVSFF,TGTGCCAGCAGCTCGGGACAGTTAGTTTCTTTCTTT
TRBJ2-1,TRBV20-1,.,.,CSAYANEQFF,TGCAGTGCTTACGCCAATGAGCAGTTCTTC
TRBJ2-3,TRBV5-6,.,TRBD2,CASSLVAGGRMDTQYF,TGTGCCAGCAGCTTGGTAGCGGGAGGAAGAATGGATACGCAGTATTTT
TRBJ2-1,TRBV6-6,.,TRBD2,CASTPPGLANNEQFF,TGTGCCAGCACCCCCCCGGGACTAGCGAACAATGAGCAGTTCTTC
TRBJ2-1,TRBV5-1,.,.,CASLASNEQFF,TGCGCCAGCCTAGCGAGCAATGAGCAGTTCTTC
TRBJ2-7,TRBV2,.,TRBD1,CASSAPGTGGYEQYF,TGTGCCAGCAGTGCACCTGGGACAGGGGGCTACGAGCAGTACTTC
TRBJ1-5,TRBV6-6,.,.,CASSKDGLNQPQHF,TGTGCCAGCAGCAAGGACGGACTCAATCAGCCCCAGCATTTT
TRBJ2-2,TRBV19,.,.,CASSSRPRTGELFF,TGTGCCAGTAGTTCCCGACCCCGGACCGGGGAGCTGTTTTTT
TRBJ1-2,TRBV28,.,.,CAIHPRGRDLYGYTF,TGTGCCATCCACCCCAGAGGGCGGGACCTTTATGGCTACACCTTC
TRBJ1-2,TRBV29-1,.,TRBD1,CSVGQGATNYGYTF,TGCAGCGTGGGACAGGGGGCGACTAACTATGGCTACACCTTC
TRBJ2-2,TRBV28,once,.,CASRAWGSRTGELFF,TGTGCCAGCCGAGCCTGGGGCTCTAGGACCGGGGAGCTGTTTTTT
TRBJ1-1,TRBV9,.,.,CASSVDGNTEAFF,TGTGCCAGCAGCGTAGACGGAAACACTGAAGCTTTCTTT
TRBJ2-1,TRBV5-6,.,.,CASSFISYNEQFF,TGTGCCAGCAGCTTTATCAGCTACAATGAGCAGTTCTTC
TRBJ2-1,TRBV9,.,TRBD2,CASSPERGAGAYNEQFF,TGTGCCAGCAGCCCCGAGAGAGGAGCGGGAGCCTACAATGAGCAGTTCTTC
TRBJ2-1,TRBV18,once,.,CASSPPGTLNEQFF,TGTGCCAGCTCACCACCGGGGACCCTGAATGAGCAGTTCTTC